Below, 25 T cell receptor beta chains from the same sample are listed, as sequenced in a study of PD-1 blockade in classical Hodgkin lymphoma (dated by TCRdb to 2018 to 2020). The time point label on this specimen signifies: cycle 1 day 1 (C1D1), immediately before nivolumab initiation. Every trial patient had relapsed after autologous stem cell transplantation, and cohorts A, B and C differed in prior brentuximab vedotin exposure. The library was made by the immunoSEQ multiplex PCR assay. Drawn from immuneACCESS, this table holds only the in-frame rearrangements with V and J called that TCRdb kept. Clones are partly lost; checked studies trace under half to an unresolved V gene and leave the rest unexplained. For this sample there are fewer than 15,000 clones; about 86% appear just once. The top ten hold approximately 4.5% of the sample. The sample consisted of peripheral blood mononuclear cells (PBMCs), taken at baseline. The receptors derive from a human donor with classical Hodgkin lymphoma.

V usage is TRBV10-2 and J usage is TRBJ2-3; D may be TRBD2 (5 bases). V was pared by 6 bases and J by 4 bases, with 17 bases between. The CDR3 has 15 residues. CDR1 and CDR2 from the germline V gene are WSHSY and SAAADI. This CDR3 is CASSSPLANSDTQYF. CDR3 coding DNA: TGCGCCAGCAGCTCCCCCCTAGCAAACTCAGATACGCAGTATTTT.

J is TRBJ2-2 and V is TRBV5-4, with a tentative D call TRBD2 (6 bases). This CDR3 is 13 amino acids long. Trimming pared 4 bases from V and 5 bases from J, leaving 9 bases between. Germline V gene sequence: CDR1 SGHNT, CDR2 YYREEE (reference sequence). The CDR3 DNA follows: TGTGCCAGCAGCGCTGGGAGGACCGGGGAGCTGTTTTTT. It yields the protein CASSAGRTGELFF.

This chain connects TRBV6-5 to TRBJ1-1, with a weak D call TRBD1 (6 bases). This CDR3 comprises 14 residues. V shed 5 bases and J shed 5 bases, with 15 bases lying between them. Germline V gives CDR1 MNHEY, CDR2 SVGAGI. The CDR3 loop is CASSTTGASTEAFF. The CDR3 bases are TGTGCCAGCAGTACAACGGGGGCGTCAACTGAAGCTTTCTTT.

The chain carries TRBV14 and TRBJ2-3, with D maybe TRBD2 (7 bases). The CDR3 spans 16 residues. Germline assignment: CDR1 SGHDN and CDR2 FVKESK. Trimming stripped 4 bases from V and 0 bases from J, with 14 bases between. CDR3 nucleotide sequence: TGTGCCAGCAGCCGAGGGGGGGGCGTGAGCACAGATACGCAGTATTTT. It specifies CASSRGGGVSTDTQYF.

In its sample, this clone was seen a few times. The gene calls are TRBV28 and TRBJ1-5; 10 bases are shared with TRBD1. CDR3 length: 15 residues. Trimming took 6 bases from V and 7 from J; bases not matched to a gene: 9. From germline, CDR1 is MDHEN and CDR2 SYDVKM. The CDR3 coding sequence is TGTGCCAGCAGAAAACCGGGACAGGGGTCCCAGCCCCAGCATTTT. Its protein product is CASRKPGQGSQPQHF.

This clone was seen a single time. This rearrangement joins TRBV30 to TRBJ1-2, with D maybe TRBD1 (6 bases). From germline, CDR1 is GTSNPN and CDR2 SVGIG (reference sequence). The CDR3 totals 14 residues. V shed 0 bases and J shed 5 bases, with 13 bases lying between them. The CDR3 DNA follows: TGTGCCTGGAGTGTACTCGGGGGCGGTTATGGCTACACCTTC. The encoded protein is CAWSVLGGGYGYTF. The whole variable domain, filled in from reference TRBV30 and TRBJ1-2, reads SQTIHQWPATLVQPVGSPLSLECTVEGTSNPNLYWYRQAAGRGLQLLFYSVGIGQISSEVPQNLSASRPQDRQFILSSKKLLLSDSGFYLCAWSVLGGGYGYTFGSGTRLTVV.

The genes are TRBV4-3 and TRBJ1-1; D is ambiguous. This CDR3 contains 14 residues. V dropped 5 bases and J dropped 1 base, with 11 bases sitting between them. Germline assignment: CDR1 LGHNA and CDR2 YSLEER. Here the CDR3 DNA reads TGCGCCAGCAGCTTAAGCTGGAGGAACACTGAAGCTTTCTTT. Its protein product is CASSLSWRNTEAFF.

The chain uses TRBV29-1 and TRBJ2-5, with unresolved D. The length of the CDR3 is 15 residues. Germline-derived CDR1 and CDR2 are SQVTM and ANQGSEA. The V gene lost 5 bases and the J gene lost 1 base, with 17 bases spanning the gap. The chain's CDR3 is CSVLVLQYFQETQYF. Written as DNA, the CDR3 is TGCAGCGTTCTAGTGCTACAGTATTTCCAAGAGACCCAGTACTTC.

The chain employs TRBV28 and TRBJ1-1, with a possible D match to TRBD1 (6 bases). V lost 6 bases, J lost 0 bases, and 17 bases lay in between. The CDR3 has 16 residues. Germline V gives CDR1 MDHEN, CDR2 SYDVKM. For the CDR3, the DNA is TGTGCCAGCAGCACTATACAGGGAACTGTGAACACTGAAGCTTTCTTT. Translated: CASSTIQGTVNTEAFF.

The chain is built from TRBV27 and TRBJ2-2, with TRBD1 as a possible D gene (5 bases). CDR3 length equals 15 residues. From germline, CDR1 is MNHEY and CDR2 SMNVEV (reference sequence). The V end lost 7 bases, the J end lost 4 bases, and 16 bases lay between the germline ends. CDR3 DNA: TGTGCCAGCACCCTTGGGGCAGGGATCACCGGGGAGCTGTTTTTT. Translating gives CASTLGAGITGELFF.

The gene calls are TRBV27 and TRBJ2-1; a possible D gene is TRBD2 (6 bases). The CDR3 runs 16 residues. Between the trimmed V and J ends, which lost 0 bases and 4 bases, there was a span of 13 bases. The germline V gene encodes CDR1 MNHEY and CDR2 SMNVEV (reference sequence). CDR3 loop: CASSLSVLREYNEQFF. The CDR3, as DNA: TGTGCCAGCAGTTTATCAGTCTTGCGGGAATACAATGAGCAGTTCTTC.

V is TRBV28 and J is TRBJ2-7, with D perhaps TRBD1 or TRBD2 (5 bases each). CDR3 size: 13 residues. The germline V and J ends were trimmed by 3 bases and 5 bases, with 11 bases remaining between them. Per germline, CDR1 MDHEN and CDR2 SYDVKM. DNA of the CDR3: TGTGCCAGCAGTTTTATTGGGGACGACGAGCAGTACTTC. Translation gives CASSFIGDDEQYF.

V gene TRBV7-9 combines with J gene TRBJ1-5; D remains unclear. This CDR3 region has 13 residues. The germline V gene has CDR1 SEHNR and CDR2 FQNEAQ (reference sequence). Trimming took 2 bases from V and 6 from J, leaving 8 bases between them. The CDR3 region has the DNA TGTGCCAGCAGCTTAAATTTGGGTCAGCCCCAGCATTTT. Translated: CASSLNLGQPQHF.

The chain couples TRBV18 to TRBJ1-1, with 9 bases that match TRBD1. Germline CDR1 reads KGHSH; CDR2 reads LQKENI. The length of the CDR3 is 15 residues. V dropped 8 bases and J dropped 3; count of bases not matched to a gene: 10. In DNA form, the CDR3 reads TGTGCCAGCGCCCGGGGGGACAGGGTGGACACTGAAGCTTTCTTT. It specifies CASARGDRVDTEAFF.

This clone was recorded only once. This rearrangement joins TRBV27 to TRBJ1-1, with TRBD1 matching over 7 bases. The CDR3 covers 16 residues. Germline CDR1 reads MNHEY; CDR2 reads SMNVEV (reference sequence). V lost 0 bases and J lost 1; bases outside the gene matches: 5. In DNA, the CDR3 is TGTGCCAGCAGTTTATCCGTAGGGGGCTGGAACACTGAAGCTTTCTTT. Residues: CASSLSVGGWNTEAFF.

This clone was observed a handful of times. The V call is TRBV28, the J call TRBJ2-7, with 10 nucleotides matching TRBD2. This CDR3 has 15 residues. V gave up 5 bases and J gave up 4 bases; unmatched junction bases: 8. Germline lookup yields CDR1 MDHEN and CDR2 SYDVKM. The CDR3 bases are TGTGCCAGCAGTCTCCTAGCGGGAGAGGGTTACGAGCAGTACTTC. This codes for CASSLLAGEGYEQYF.

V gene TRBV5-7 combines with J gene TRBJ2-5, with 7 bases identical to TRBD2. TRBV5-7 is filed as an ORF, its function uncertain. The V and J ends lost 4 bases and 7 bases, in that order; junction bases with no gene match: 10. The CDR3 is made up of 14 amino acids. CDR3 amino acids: CASSRTSRNGTQYF. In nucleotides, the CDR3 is TGTGCCAGCAGCCGGACTAGTCGTAACGGGACCCAGTACTTC.

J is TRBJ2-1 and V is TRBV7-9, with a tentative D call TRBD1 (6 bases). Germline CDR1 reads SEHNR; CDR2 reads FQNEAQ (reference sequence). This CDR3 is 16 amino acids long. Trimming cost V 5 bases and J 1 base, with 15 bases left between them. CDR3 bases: TGTGCCAGCAGCGAAAGGACAGAACCTTCCTACAATGAGCAGTTCTTC. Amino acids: CASSERTEPSYNEQFF.

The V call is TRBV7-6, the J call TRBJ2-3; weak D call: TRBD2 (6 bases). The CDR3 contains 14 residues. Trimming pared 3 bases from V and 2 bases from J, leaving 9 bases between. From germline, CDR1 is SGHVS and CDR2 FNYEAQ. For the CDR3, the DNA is TGTGCCAGCAGCTTGGGGAGGTCCACAGATACGCAGTATTTT. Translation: CASSLGRSTDTQYF.

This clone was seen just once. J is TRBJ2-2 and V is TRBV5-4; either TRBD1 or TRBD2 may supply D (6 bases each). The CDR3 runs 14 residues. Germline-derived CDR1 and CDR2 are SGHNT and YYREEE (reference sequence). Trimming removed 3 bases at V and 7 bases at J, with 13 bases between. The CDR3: CASSSTGRNGELFF. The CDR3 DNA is TGTGCCAGCAGCTCTACAGGGAGGAACGGGGAGCTGTTTTTT. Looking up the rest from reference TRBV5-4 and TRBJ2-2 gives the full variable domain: ETGVTQSPTHLIKTRGQQVTLRCSSQSGHNTVSWYQQALGQGPQFIFQYYREEENGRGNFPPRFSGLQFPNYSSELNVNALELDDSALYLCASSSTGRNGELFFGEGSRLTVL.

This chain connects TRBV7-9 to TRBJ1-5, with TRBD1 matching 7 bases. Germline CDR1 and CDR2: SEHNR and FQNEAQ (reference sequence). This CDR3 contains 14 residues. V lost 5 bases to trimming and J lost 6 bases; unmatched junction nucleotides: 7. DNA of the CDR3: TGTGCCAGCAGCACAGACAGGGTTAGTCAGCCCCAGCATTTT. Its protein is CASSTDRVSQPQHF.

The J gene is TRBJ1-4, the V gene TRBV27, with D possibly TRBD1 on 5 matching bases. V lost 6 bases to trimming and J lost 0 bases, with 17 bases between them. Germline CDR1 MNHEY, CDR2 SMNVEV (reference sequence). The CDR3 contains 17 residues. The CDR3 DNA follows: TGTGCCAGCAGGCGGGTCGCAGGGTATGCAACTAATGAAAAACTGTTTTTT. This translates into CASRRVAGYATNEKLFF.

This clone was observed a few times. The CDR3 protein is CASGWGSPLHF. DNA for the CDR3: TGTGCCAGCGGTTGGGGGTCACCCCTCCACTTT. The chain has TRBV27 and TRBJ1-6; D is perhaps TRBD1 (5 bases). This CDR3 is built from 11 residues. The germline CDR1 and CDR2 sequences are MNHEY and SMNVEV (reference sequence). Trimming took 8 bases from V and 10 from J, leaving 9 bases between them.

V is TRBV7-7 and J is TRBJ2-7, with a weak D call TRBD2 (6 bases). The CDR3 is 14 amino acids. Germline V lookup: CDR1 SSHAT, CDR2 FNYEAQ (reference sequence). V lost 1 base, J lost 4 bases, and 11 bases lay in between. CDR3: CASSLDAGSYEQYF. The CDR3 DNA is TGTGCCAGCAGCTTAGACGCGGGATCTTACGAGCAGTACTTC.

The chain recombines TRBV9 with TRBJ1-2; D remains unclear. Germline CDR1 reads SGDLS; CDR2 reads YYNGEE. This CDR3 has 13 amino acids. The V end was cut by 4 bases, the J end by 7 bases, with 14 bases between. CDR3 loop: CASSSQTGVGYTF. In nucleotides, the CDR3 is TGTGCCAGCAGCTCCCAGACGGGAGTTGGCTACACCTTC.